This T cell receptor beta chain comes out of a study of blood T cell repertoires in COVID-19. As for the study in general: Spain, Italy and the United States supplied samples that represented acute and convalescent COVID-19.

Original processing methods: Estimation of nucleated cell counts was performed using reference gene primer amplification. Method: immunoSEQ multiplex PCR; TCRdb's copy keeps in-frame clones and lacks some. V, J and clone size reflect that table, while D and trimming were determined from the DNA. The sample includes some 390,000 clones, roughly nine tenths seen only once; the top ten take 1.1%. Clinical history as reported by participants underpinned cohort assignment. V lost 5 bases, J lost 5 bases, and 8 bases stayed unmatched. Germline-derived CDR1 and CDR2 are SEHNR and FQNEAQ (reference sequence). This CDR3 contains 15 residues.

This TCR came from a man aged 25-40 years who had recovered from COVID-19. V and J are TRBV7-9 and TRBJ2-7; 11 bases fit TRBD2. The source material was PBMCs or T cells enriched from blood (not recorded which). The CDR3 reads CASSPLAGGLNEQYF. CDR3 DNA: TGTGCCAGCAGCCCTCTAGCGGGAGGTTTGAACGAGCAGTACTTC.